The present entry profiles one T cell receptor beta chain with its context. The sample holds a few counts of this clone. Its antigen is currently not known. One base away there is no much larger clone; base qualities are not given. The protocol used for the library was the immunoSEQ multiplex PCR assay. The multiplex PCR relied on a mix of 60 forward primers for TCR Vbeta segments and 13 reverse primers for TCR Jbeta segments. A multiplex PCR assay on genomic DNA amplified the CDR3 region of rearranged TCR beta genes. The amplified TCR beta libraries were sequenced on the Illumina HiSeq System as 87-base-pair reads. The authors' analysis ran thus. In a later analysis, around 80 million unique TCR beta chains were counted across the roughly 670 repertoires, and roughly 11 million of these chains were shared by at least two donors. Raw reads were error-corrected and collapsed into unique sequences with a nearest-neighbor algorithm that merged closely related sequences to remove PCR and sequencing errors. To assign V, D and J gene segments, CDR3 sequences were aligned to IMGT reference sequences. For a sequence to be retained, a match of at least six nucleotides to both a V gene segment and a J gene segment was required. Rearrangements were classified as productive when the CDR3 lacked stop codons and remained in frame with V and J, and all other rearrangements were classified as non-productive. Following IMGT convention, CDR3 was defined as the stretch from the second conserved V-encoded cysteine up to the conserved J-encoded phenylalanine. In an earlier analysis of around 640 of the donors, sequences lacking an unambiguous match to a single V gene segment were excluded. In an earlier analysis of 500 to 750 of the donors, V segments were called functional above 56.7% productive rearrangements and were called segregating when the between-donor standard deviation exceeded 5%. To diagnose cytomegalovirus status from the catalog of TCR beta chain sequences, a statistical classification framework was built. In a later analysis, TCR nucleotide sequences were compared against IMGT/GENE-DB human TR gene sequences so that V and J genes could be assigned. A later analysis assigned CDR3 sequences and most-parsimonious VDJ recombination scenarios with the TCRdist pipeline. A later analysis defined each TCR beta chain by its CDR3 amino acid sequence plus V-gene family, and excluded reads lacking a unique V-gene family. In a later analysis, some 600 highly shared, low-generation-probability nucleotide sequences were removed to address suspected cross-contamination and a sequencing artifact. For each public chain, a later analysis derived a clonal expansion index from normalized ranks of inferred template counts within each repertoire. In a later analysis, generation probabilities were computed with a VDJ recombination model fitted to out-of-frame rearrangements, and the resulting probabilities were checked against IGoR. A later analysis scored TCR-TCR, TCR-HLA and TCR-CMV co-occurrence with hypergeometric tests, applying a repertoire-size bias correction to TCR pairs. False discovery rates were estimated in a later analysis by permuting HLA or CMV assignments 20 times. In a later analysis, co-occurring TCRs were grouped using DBSCAN, and TCRdist sequence similarity was added for clustering within HLA-allele-positive subsets. For co-occurrence clustering, repertoires with fewer than 30,000 or more than 120,000 public chains were excluded, along with about five repertoires with anomalous nucleotide sharing. Drawn from immuneACCESS, this table holds only the in-frame rearrangements with V and J called that TCRdb kept. Clones are partly lost; checked studies trace under half to an unresolved V gene and leave the rest unexplained. Clone size and the V and J calls come from that table; the DNA yielded D and trimming. The sample has some 110,000 clones on record, 50% to 65% of them singletons. More than 8% of the sample is held by the ten biggest clonotypes.

The cohort comprised hundreds of healthy bone marrow donors. All cohort members were sampled while nominally healthy, although unrecorded immune exposures were likely present. The donor tested CMV seropositive, placing the donor among the 289 seropositive members of the cohort. A peripheral blood sample was provided by each donor, and peripheral blood mononuclear cells were used for TCR beta sequencing. The Qiagen DNeasy Blood Extraction Kit was used to extract genomic DNA from the blood cell samples. The data were obtained in a study of cytomegalovirus exposure and HLA in healthy donors (dated by TCRdb to 2015 to 2018). As for the study more broadly: An earlier analysis of approximately 640 of the donors reported about 250 Gb of sequence data and more than 90 million unique TCR beta sequences from 150 million to 200 million T cells. In a later genetic analysis, genome-wide SNP genotypes for 398 of the 666 donors were used, and that subset was treated as a discovery cohort. Every repertoire in the discovery cohort had been generated on one and the same sequencing platform. An earlier analysis of 587 of the donors used high-throughput TCR beta sequencing to judge whether each TCR beta V gene segment behaved as functional or pseudogenic. Using immunosequencing, the study profiled T cell repertoires from 550 to 750 subjects and related those repertoires to cytomegalovirus serostatus. The study combined high-throughput TCR immunosequencing, statistical association of individual TCRs with disease status, and machine learning to predict cytomegalovirus infection status. The study was designed to test whether signatures of past pathogen exposure could be identified by cataloging public T cell receptors. On average, roughly 240,000 unique TCR beta nucleotide sequences were sequenced per donor among 300 to 500 genotyped donors of the cohort, with around 19% of those sequences being non-productive. Donor age, sex, ethnicity and CMV serostatus were collected together with the repertoire data. Along with the approximately 600-subject first cohort, a separate validation cohort of over a hundred different subjects was used. The number of typed donors differed by locus: about 620-640 for A, B, C, DRB1 and DQB1; roughly 510 for DQA1; approximately 600 for DPA1; and roughly 450 for DPB1. The genetic ancestry cluster associated with self-reported Caucasian donors included 70% to 85% of the roughly 380 genotyped donors. A later analysis re-examined previously published TCR beta repertoires from just over 650 donors and added high-resolution HLA genotyping to investigate patterns of TCR occurrence. Both class I and class II loci were covered by HLA typing, at four-digit resolution. An early release covering about 600 HLA-typed donors comprised about 310 gigabases of sequencing data and roughly 85 million unique TCR sequences. Because of strong linkage in the cohort, roughly five DR-DQ haplotypes were treated as single units for association and clustering. Rather than using new phenotypic data, the later analysis identified candidate immune exposures from TCR beta sequences and from how often those sequences occurred across donors. What the work shows at the level of the full study, not this receptor alone: Because some donors lacked HLA typing at each locus, the association tests relied only on the typed subset. The study listed 150 to 200 TCR beta chains as associated with cytomegalovirus. In a later analysis, several top co-occurrence clusters were reported to appear linked to parvovirus B19, influenza, CMV and Epstein-Barr virus. In an earlier analysis of roughly 560 of the donors, most TCR beta V segments were observed in productive rearrangements about 87% or about 30% of the time, broadly matching IMGT annotations. A further reported finding was that TCR beta sequences accurately predicted the HLA-A and HLA-B alleles for most subjects in the first cohort. The classifier was reported to diagnose cytomegalovirus status with high specificity and sensitivity in both the original and validation cohorts. The earlier analysis of approximately 540 of the donors excluded about 16 rarely observed V segments, including chromosome 9 orphons, because counts were too low. CMV serostatus was the only immune exposure information available for the cohort. A later analysis found that HLA-associated TCR beta chains were more clonally expanded and had lower generation probabilities than equally common non-associated chains. According to a later analysis, TCR association rates differed among HLA loci, with DRB1 alleles showing the most associated TCRs and HLA-C alleles showing the fewest. This cohort had only TCR beta chains sequenced, and the lack of alpha or paired-chain data limited which features could be detected. When HLA alleles, especially DR and DQ, strongly co-occurred, TCR associations were difficult to assign to individual alleles. A later genetic analysis reported fewer N-insertions in productive TCRs among donors in an Asian-associated ancestry cluster than the roughly 670-donor mean. Roughly uniform sequencing depth across donors was assumed in presence/absence analyses, although this assumption may not hold. A later analysis associated approximately 17,000 TCR beta sequences with specific HLA alleles at a false discovery rate of 0.05. Most TCR sequences were observed very rarely across donors, whereas some public TCRs were present in many individuals. A cluster of highly shared sequence variants was judged likely to represent a technical artifact of the sequencing pipeline. Some IMGT-functional V segments, including TRBV6-2 and TRBV6-3, could not be told apart with the 87-base-pair reads, so those segments were excluded. In a later analysis, most CMV-associated TCR beta chains were found to appear HLA-restricted, with HLA associations seemingly driven largely by CMV exposure. It was suggested by the authors that the approach could potentially be generalized to other disease states and immunological phenotypes. A few of the identified cytomegalovirus-associated TCR beta chains were confirmed in vitro to be specific for cytomegalovirus antigens. Correlated functional status among segregating V segments might reflect linkage disequilibrium, but an unknown experimental factor could not be ruled out. An association between a missense DCLRE1C variant and V-gene and J-gene trimming of TCR beta chains was found in a later genetic analysis and replicated in an independent cohort.

CDR1 and CDR2, per the germline V gene, are WSHSY and SAAADI. Unmatched junction bases come to 8, with V trimmed by 11 bases and J by 7 bases. The CDR3 holds 12 amino acids from the cysteine to the phenylalanine. The only DNA kept is the CDR3, 36 bases in frame from the first base. The rearrangement joined TRBV10-2 to TRBJ2-1; 7 junctional bases match TRBD1. The sequence came from a woman aged 35 to 49 in good health and CMV-seropositive. Sequencing input: PBMCs. The CDR3 reads CAVQGIKNEQFF. The bases read TGCGCCGTACAGGGGATCAAGAATGAGCAGTTCTTC.